This T cell receptor (beta chain) was sequenced for a study of T cell repertoires in cytomegalovirus infection. On the study more broadly: Epitope selection comprised recently identified HLA-C-restricted CMV epitopes and well-studied HLA-B-restricted CMV epitopes. CMV infection together with matching HLA type was indicated by public TCR beta signatures.

Study-level findings and limits: Summed public TCR beta family frequency identified CMV carriers bearing the relevant HLA. Clonotype analysis showed dominance of the ex vivo response by HLA-C-restricted CMV-specific TCR beta clonotypes.

Germline CDR1 SNHLY, CDR2 FYNNEI. The CDR3 consists of 15 residues. V lost 2 bases and J lost 4; bases outside the gene matches: 5. Using its own MiXCR run on the reads, TCRdb lists one record per CDR3 protein. This sample yields fewer than 850,000 distinct CDR3 sequences, of which about 29% are seen a single time; approximately 14% belongs to the top ten. This clonotype showed up just a few times. Its specificity is not known. The sample consisted of cultured CD8+ T cells from PBMCs, taken from culture after CMV antigen stimulation. The sequence was collected from a human donor in good health (CMV status not recorded). Some clones in this sample may be carry-over from other donors' samples. V is TRBV2 and J is TRBJ2-1, with 7 bases lining up with TRBD2. For the CDR3, the DNA is TGTGCCAGCAGTGAAACGGGGGGTGGGTACAATGAGCAGTTCTTC. It codes for CASSETGGGYNEQFF.